Listed here is a single T cell receptor (beta chain). Its antigen has not been determined. Base qualities are not at hand, and no much larger clone is one base apart. The data derive from a study of control samples from healthy donors and cancer patients (dated by TCRdb to the early 2020s). Its CDR3 holds 11 amino acids, cysteine through phenylalanine. Only the CDR3 portion is preserved as DNA: 33 bases, with reading frame beginning at the first base. The germline V gene specifies MNHEY as CDR1 and SVGEGT as CDR2. V is pared back by 2 bases and J by 5 bases, with 3 bases lying between the germline termini. The library came from the immunoSEQ multiplex PCR assay. TCRdb holds this immuneACCESS table with in-frame rearrangements only. Some clones are missing; in checked studies, unresolved V genes explain under half, and the rest has no known cause. This sample holds 150,000 to 200,000 clones; roughly 90% were observed only once. The ten largest clones add up to 1.4% of the sample.

This TCR derives from a woman aged 50 to 60 in good health. The rearranged segments are TRBV6-2 or TRBV6-3 and TRBJ1-1; there is no confident call for the D gene. The sequencing sample was made of blood. The nucleotide sequence is given as TGTGCCAGCAGTTACCCGACTGAAGCTTTCTTT. Its coded protein is CASSYPTEAFF.